This TCR beta chain was profiled in a study of blood T cell repertoires in COVID-19. Study at large: Whether acute or convalescent, the COVID-19 samples came from the United States, Italy and Spain.

Germline V gene sequence: CDR1 SGHTA, CDR2 FQGNSA. The J segment lost 6 bases and the V segment lost 5 bases, leaving 1 base of the junction unmatched. This CDR3 contains 13 residues. This table comes from immunoSEQ multiplex PCR, and its TCRdb copy is limited to in-frame clones, with some not included. The table lists fewer than 45,000 clones, around 80% of them singletons. The sequencing input was peripheral blood. The rearrangement links TRBV7-2 to TRBJ1-3; 10 bases map to TRBD1. This sequence originates from a human donor in a cohort sampled during active COVID-19. CDR3 protein: CASSRQGANTIYF. In DNA, the CDR3 is TGTGCCAGCAGCCGACAGGGGGCAAACACCATATATTTT. The entire variable domain, with the rest obtained from reference TRBV7-2 and TRBJ1-3, is as follows: GAGVSQSPSNKVTEKGKDVELRCDPISGHTALYWYRQSLGQGLEFLIYFQGNSAPDKSGLPSDRFSAERTGGSVSTLTIQRTQQEDSAVYLCASSRQGANTIYFGEGSWLTVV.